This T cell receptor delta chain was recorded in a study of γδ T cells in repeated Plasmodium falciparum infection. Study background: Over around 630 days, donors received four mosquito-bite P. falciparum NF54 infections.

TCRdb re-called clones from the multiplex PCR reads via CATT. The sample yields 85,000 to 100,000 delta-chain clones, 0.9% to 1% seen once. The CDR3 extends over 19 amino acids. CDR1 and CDR2 (germline): TSWWSYY, QGS. Study outcomes and limitations: Malian children's Vdelta2-negative repertoires appeared more expanded and less diverse than Australians'.

Bulk repertoires came from Vgamma9/Vdelta2+ or Vdelta2-negative gammadelta T cells flow-sorted from PBMC. This clone was seen more than once but under ten times. Its target is not known. A read error is likely here: a far larger clone is one base away. Other DNA sequences of this sample code for an identical CDR3. This clonotype was obtained from a pool of human donors (malaria-infected and uninfected, not separated). Sequenced input: gamma-delta T cells from blood. This sequence joins TRDV1 and TRDJ2; 11 bases map to TRDD3. CDR3 region: CALGDYSFWGIPTTAQLFF. The CDR3 nucleotides read TGTGCTCTGGGGGATTATTCCTTCTGGGGGATACCAACTACAGCACAACTCTTCTTT.